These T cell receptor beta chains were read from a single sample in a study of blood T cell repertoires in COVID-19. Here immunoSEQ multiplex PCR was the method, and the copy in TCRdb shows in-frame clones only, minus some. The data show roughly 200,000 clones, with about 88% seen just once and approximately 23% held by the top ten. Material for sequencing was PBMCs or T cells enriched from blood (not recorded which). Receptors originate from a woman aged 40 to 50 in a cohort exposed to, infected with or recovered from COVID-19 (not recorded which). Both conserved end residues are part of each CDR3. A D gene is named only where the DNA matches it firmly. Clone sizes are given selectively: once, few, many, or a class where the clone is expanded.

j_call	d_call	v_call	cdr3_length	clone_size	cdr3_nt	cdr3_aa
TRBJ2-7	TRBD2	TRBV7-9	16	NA	TGTGCCAGCAGCTTAGGGGGACTAGCCGTGGGCTACGAGCAGTACTTC	CASSLGGLAVGYEQYF
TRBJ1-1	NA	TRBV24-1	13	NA	TGTGCCACTCGGCGGAGAGACAACACTGAAGCTTTCTTT	CATRRRDNTEAFF
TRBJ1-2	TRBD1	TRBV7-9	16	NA	TGTGCCAGCAGCTCGACAGGGGTTGAGGAGAACTATGGCTACACCTTC	CASSSTGVEENYGYTF
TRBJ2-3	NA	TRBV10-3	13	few	TGTGCCATCAGGCGTCCCGGCACAGATACGCAGTATTTT	CAIRRPGTDTQYF
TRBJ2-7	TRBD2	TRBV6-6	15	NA	TGTGCCAGCAGACCTACTAGCGGGAGGGTTAACGAGCAGTACTTC	CASRPTSGRVNEQYF
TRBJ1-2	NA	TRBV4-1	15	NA	TGCGCCAGCAGCCAACCCCCCTCCGGGTCCCCAAGTCAGATTTTC	CASSQPPSGSPSQIF
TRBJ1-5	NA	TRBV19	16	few	TGTGCCAGTAGTAGCTCAAGCCAGGGCACCAATCAGCCCCAGCATTTT	CASSSSSQGTNQPQHF
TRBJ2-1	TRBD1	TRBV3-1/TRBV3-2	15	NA	TGTGCCAGCAGCCAAGCGGGACAGGGAGAGAATGAGCAGTTCTTC	CASSQAGQGENEQFF
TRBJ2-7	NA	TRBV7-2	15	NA	TGTGCCAGCAGCTCACACGGAAGGAGCTCCTACGAGCAGTACTTC	CASSSHGRSSYEQYF
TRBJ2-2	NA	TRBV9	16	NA	TGTGCCAGCAGCCCCTCCGGACTACCGAACACCGGGGAGCTGTTTTTT	CASSPSGLPNTGELFF
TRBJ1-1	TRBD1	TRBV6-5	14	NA	TGTGCCAGCAGCGGGACAGGGGGCGCCGACGAAGCTTTCTTT	CASSGTGGADEAFF
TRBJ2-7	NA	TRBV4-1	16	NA	TGCGCCAGCAGCCAAGTCGTCAGCGGGCCCAACCACGAGCAGTACTTC	CASSQVVSGPNHEQYF
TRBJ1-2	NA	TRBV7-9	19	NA	TGTGCCAGCAGCTTAGCCGTACTTAGGACAGTCCTGAGCGACTATGGCTACACCTTC	CASSLAVLRTVLSDYGYTF
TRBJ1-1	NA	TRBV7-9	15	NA	TGTGCCAGCAGCCCCCGGGGAGGACAGAACACTGAAGCTTTCTTT	CASSPRGGQNTEAFF
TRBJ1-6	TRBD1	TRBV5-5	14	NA	TGTGCCAGCAGCCGGACAGGGGGAAATTCACCCCTCCACTTT	CASSRTGGNSPLHF
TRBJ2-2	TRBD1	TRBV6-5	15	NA	TGTGCCAGCAGCGCAGGGGGATTGGACACCGGGGAGCTGTTTTTT	CASSAGGLDTGELFF
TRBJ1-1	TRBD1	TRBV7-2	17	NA	TGTGCCAGCAGCTTATATCCGATCGGACAGGCAGACACTGAAGCTTTCTTT	CASSLYPIGQADTEAFF
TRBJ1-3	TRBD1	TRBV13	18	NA	TGTGCCAGCAGCAAATCGGGACAGCTGAGAATTCTCGGAAACACCATATATTTT	CASSKSGQLRILGNTIYF
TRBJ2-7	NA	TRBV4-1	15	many	TGCGCCAGCAGCCAAGAGACGGGGAGCTCCTACGAGCAGTACTTC	CASSQETGSSYEQYF
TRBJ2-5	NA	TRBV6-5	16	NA	TGTGCCAGCAGTTACGATGGAGTACCCTCCCGGGAGACCCAGTACTTC	CASSYDGVPSRETQYF
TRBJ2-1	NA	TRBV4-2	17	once	TGTGCCAGCAGCCAAGAAGGGGGGGGTCCCTCCTACAATGAGCAGTTCTTC	CASSQEGGGPSYNEQFF
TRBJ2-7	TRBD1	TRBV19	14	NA	TGTGCCAGTAGCGCCGGGACAGGTATCTACGAGCAGTACTTC	CASSAGTGIYEQYF
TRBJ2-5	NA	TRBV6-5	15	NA	TGTGCCAGCAGGATAATTTTGGGCAGAAAAGAGACCCAGTACTTC	CASRIILGRKETQYF